This note documents a single T cell receptor beta chain sequence. The data stem from a study of shared clonotypes between healthy human individuals. Germline values: CDR1 SGHNT, CDR2 YYREEE (reference sequence). The CDR3 totals 17 residues. V lost 5 bases, J lost 3 bases, and 8 bases stayed unmatched. Measured with immunoSEQ multiplex PCR; TCRdb has only the in-frame clones, and not every one. The sample records about 450,000 clones, 79% being singletons. What was sequenced was PBMCs. The TCR sequence derives from a middle-aged woman in good health. Some clones in this sample may be carry-over from other donors' samples. The rearrangement links TRBV5-4 to TRBJ2-3; 14 nucleotides line up with TRBD2. The CDR3 sequence is CASRPRGLAGATDTQYF. In DNA form, the CDR3 reads TGTGCCAGCAGGCCCCGGGGACTAGCGGGAGCGACAGATACGCAGTATTTT.